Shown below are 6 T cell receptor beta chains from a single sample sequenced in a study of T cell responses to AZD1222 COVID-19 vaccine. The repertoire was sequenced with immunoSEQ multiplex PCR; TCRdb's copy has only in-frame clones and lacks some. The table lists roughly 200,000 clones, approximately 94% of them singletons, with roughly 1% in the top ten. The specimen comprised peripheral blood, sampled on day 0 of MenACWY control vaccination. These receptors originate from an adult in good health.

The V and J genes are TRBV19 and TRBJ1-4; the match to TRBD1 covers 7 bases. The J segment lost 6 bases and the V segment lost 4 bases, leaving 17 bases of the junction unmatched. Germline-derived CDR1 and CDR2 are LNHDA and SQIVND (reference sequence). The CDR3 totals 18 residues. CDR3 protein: CASSTLGRQGRGDEKLFF. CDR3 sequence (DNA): TGTGCCAGTAGTACCCTTGGGCGACAGGGTAGAGGGGATGAAAAACTGTTTTTT.

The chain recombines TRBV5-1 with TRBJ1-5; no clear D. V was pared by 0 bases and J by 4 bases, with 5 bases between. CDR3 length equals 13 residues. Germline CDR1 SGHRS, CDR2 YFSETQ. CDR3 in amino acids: CASSLDHNQPQHF. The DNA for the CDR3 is TGCGCCAGCAGCTTGGATCATAATCAGCCCCAGCATTTT.

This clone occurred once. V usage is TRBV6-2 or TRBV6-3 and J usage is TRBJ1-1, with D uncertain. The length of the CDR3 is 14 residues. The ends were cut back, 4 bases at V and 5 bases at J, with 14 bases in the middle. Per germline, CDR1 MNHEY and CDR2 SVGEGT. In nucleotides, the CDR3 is TGTGCCAGCAGTTCCCAAGGAGAGGGTACTGAAGCTTTCTTT. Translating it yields CASSSQGEGTEAFF.

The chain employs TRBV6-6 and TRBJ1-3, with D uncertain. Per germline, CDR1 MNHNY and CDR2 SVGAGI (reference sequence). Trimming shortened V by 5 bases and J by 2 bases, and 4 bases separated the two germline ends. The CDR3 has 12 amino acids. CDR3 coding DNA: TGTGCCAGCAGTGAGGCTGGAAACACCATATATTTT. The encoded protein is CASSEAGNTIYF.

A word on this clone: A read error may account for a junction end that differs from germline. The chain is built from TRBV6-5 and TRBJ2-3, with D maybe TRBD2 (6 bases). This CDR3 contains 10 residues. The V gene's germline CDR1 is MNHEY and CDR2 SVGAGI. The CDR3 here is CPGSTHTQYF. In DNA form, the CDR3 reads TGCCCCGGGAGTACGCATACGCAGTATTTT.

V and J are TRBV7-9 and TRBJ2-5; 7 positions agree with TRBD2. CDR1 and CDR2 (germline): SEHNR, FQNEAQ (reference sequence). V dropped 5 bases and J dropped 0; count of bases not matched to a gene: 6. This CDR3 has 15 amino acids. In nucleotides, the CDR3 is TGTGCCAGCAGCAGGGGACTATATAACCAAGAGACCCAGTACTTC. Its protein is CASSRGLYNQETQYF.